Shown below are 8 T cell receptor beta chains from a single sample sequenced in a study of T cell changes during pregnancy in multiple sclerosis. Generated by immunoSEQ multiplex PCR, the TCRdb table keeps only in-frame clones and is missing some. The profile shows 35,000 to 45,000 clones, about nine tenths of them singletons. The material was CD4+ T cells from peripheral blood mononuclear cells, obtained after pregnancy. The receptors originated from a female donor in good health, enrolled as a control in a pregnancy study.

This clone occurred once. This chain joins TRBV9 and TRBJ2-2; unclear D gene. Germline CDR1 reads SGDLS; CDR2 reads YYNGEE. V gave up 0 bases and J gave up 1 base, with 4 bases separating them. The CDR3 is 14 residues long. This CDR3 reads CASSVAGNTGELFF. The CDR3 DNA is TGTGCCAGCAGCGTAGCCGGGAACACCGGGGAGCTGTTTTTT.

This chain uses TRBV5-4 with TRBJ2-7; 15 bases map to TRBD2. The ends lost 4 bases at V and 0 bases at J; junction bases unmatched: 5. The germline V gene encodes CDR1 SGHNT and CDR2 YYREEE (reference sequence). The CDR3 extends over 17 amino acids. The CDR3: CASSRGLAGGTSYEQYF. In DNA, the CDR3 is TGTGCCAGCAGCAGGGGACTAGCGGGAGGCACCTCCTACGAGCAGTACTTC.

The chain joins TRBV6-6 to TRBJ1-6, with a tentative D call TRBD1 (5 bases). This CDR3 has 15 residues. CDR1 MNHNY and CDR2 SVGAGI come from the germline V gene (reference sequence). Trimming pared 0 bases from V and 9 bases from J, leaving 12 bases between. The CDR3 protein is CASSYSTGEASPLHF. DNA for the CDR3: TGTGCCAGCAGTTACTCGACGGGGGAGGCTTCACCCCTCCACTTT.

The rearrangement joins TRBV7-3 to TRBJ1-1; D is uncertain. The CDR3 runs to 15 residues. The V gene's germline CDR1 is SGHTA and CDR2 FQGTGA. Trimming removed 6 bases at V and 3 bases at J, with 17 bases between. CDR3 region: CASSESPGTYTEAFF. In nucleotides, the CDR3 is TGTGCCAGCAGTGAAAGTCCGGGAACGTACACTGAAGCTTTCTTT.

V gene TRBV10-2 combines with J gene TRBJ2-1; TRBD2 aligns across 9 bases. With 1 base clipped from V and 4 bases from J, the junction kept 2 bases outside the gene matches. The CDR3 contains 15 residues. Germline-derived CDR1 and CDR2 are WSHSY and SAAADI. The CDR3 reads CASSELAGEYNEQFF. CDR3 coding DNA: TGCGCCAGCAGTGAGTTAGCGGGAGAGTACAATGAGCAGTTCTTC.

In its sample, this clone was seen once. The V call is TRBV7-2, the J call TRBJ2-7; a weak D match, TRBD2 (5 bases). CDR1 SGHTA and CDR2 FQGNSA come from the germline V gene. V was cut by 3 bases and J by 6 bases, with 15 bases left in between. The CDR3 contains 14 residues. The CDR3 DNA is TGTGCCAGCAGCTTCCCCAACAGAGCGGCCGAGCAGTACTTC. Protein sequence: CASSFPNRAAEQYF.

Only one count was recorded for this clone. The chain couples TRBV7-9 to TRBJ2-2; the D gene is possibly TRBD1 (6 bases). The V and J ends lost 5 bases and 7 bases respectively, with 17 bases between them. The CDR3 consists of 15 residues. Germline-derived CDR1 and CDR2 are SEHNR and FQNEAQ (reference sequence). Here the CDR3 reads CASSETGIGNGELFF. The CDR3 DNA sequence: TGTGCCAGCAGCGAGACAGGAATTGGCAACGGGGAGCTGTTTTTT.

DNA of the CDR3: TGTGCCAGCAGCTCCCCCTCGAGCTACAATGAGCAGTTCTTC. This gives the protein CASSSPSSYNEQFF. The V gene is TRBV11-3, the J gene TRBJ2-1; D gene unclear. Germline V lookup: CDR1 SGHNT, CDR2 YENEEA. V was trimmed by 4 bases and J by 3 bases, leaving 10 bases between them. The CDR3 length is 14 residues.